One and the same sample provided the 18 T cell receptor beta chains below, sequenced in a study of shared clonotypes between healthy human individuals (dated by TCRdb to 2019 to 2021). The receptor library was made with the immunoSEQ multiplex PCR assay. TCRdb stores this immuneACCESS table with in-frame sequences only. Part of the clones is absent; in the studies checked, under half of the shortfall reflects unresolved V genes, and no reason is known for the rest. The sample yields about 1.1 million clones; about 72% were counted once. The top ten clones comprise 0.89% of the sample. Input material: memory CD4+ T cells from PBMCs. The sample's cell subset or site label, in plain terms: CD45RA-negative fraction. The source is a man aged 18 to 29 in good health. Some clones in this sample may be carry-over from other donors' samples.

The V call is TRBV7-9, the J call TRBJ2-2, with 10 positions matching TRBD2. CDR1 SEHNR and CDR2 FQNEAQ come from the germline V gene (reference sequence). The V gene end was trimmed by 5 bases and the J gene end by 6 bases; junction bases not matched to a gene: 6. The CDR3 covers 15 residues. The CDR3 DNA follows: TGTGCCAGCAGCATTTTAGCGGGAGGCGCCGGGGAGCTGTTTTTT. The encoded protein is CASSILAGGAGELFF.

V and J are TRBV6-5 and TRBJ1-2, with TRBD1 identical over 7 bases. This CDR3 has 16 residues. Per germline, CDR1 MNHEY and CDR2 SVGAGI. With V trimmed by 3 bases and J by 5 bases, 12 bases remained unmatched. For the CDR3, the DNA is TGTGCCAGCAGTTATCAAGTCCCAGGGGGTAGTTATGGCTACACCTTC. Translating gives CASSYQVPGGSYGYTF.

The V gene is TRBV5-6, the J gene TRBJ2-1; TRBD2 matches at 11 bases. The V gene end was trimmed by 7 bases and the J gene end by 5 bases; junction bases not matched to a gene: 8. In germline, CDR1 is SGHDT, CDR2 YYEEEE. The CDR3 totals 15 residues. The CDR3 DNA reads as TGTGCCAGCTACTATAGCGGGAGGGCCAACAATGAGCAGTTCTTC. Its protein product is CASYYSGRANNEQFF.

CDR3 amino acids: CASSPSTGELFF. The CDR3 nucleotides read TGTGCCAGCAGCCCGAGCACCGGGGAGCTGTTTTTT. V is TRBV7-7 and J is TRBJ2-2; D remains ambiguous. Germline loops: CDR1 SSHAT, CDR2 FNYEAQ (reference sequence). Trimming removed 5 bases from V and 4 bases from J, with 5 bases in between. This CDR3 region has 12 residues.

V and J are TRBV28 and TRBJ1-2; D gene ambiguous. V was trimmed by 8 bases and J by 4 bases, leaving 14 bases between them. Germline V gene data show CDR1 as MDHEN and CDR2 as SYDVKM. The CDR3 spans 13 residues. Written as DNA, the CDR3 is TGTGCCAGCGTCTCATCAGGCCCCTATGGCTACACCTTC. Translation gives CASVSSGPYGYTF.

The rearrangement links TRBV7-9 to TRBJ2-3; tentative D call: TRBD1 (5 bases). Trimming removed 5 bases from V and 2 bases from J, with 14 bases in between. Germline CDR1 and CDR2: SEHNR and FQNEAQ (reference sequence). The CDR3 is 15 residues long. The CDR3 DNA sequence: TGTGCCAGCAGCATAAGGGGCTACACCACAGATACGCAGTATTTT. As protein: CASSIRGYTTDTQYF.

In regard to this clone: The sample carries other DNA sequences with the same CDR3. The genes are TRBV4-3 and TRBJ2-5, with 7 bases lining up with TRBD1. This CDR3 contains 14 residues. Germline V gives CDR1 LGHNA, CDR2 YSLEER. Trimming at V came to 1 base and at J to 5 bases, leaving 4 bases not matched to a gene. Written as DNA, the CDR3 is TGCGCCAGCAGCCAAGGACAGGGTGGGGAGACCCAGTACTTC. It yields the protein CASSQGQGGETQYF.

The chain has TRBV9 and TRBJ2-1; 7 positions match TRBD2. Trimming at V came to 2 bases and at J to 9 bases, leaving 11 bases not matched to a gene. The CDR3 has 15 amino acids. From germline, CDR1 is SGDLS and CDR2 YYNGEE. The CDR3 sequence: CASSVGGRDNGEQFF. CDR3 in DNA: TGTGCCAGCAGCGTCGGTGGGAGGGATAACGGTGAGCAGTTCTTC.

In this sample, this clone turned up once. The chain links TRBV5-8 to TRBJ2-3; no clear D gene. Trimming pared 1 base from V and 6 bases from J, leaving 12 bases between. There are 14 residues in the CDR3. CDR1 and CDR2 (germline): SGHTS, YDEGEE. CDR3 sequence reads: CASSLMYRPDTQYF. DNA of the CDR3: TGTGCCAGCAGCTTGATGTATCGCCCCGATACGCAGTATTTT.

The chain couples TRBV15 to TRBJ1-4; TRBD1 aligns across 8 bases. J was trimmed by 4 bases and V by 3 bases; bases with no gene match: 7. Germline V gives CDR1 LNHNV, CDR2 YYDKDF (reference sequence). This CDR3 is built from 16 residues. The CDR3 bases are TGTGCCACCAGCAGCCTTCCAGGGGGCGGTAATGAAAAACTGTTTTTT. Its protein is CATSSLPGGGNEKLFF.

For this clone: One end of the junction is discordant with germline, which a read error may explain. The chain links TRBV5-4 to TRBJ2-3; tentative D call: TRBD2 (6 bases). The CDR3 covers 17 residues. Germline V lookup: CDR1 SGHNT, CDR2 YYREEE (reference sequence). The CDR3 region has the DNA TGCGCCAGCAGCCCAGGTGGGGGACTGGGGCCCACAGATACGCAGTATTTT. Translated, it gives CASSPGGGLGPTDTQYF. Full variable domain (outside the CDR3, taken from reference TRBV5-4 and TRBJ2-3): ETGVTQSPTHLIKTRGQQVTLRCSSQSGHNTVSWYQQALGQGPQFIFQYYREEENGRGNFPPRFSGLQFPNYSSELNVNALELDDSALYLCASSPGGGLGPTDTQYFGPGTRLTVL.

V gene TRBV28 combines with J gene TRBJ2-5, with 9 bases fitting TRBD2. This CDR3 contains 14 residues. The J segment lost 2 bases and the V segment lost 7 bases, leaving 5 bases of the junction unmatched. CDR1 and CDR2 (germline): MDHEN, SYDVKM. As DNA, the CDR3 is TGTGCCAGCACTCTTAGCGGGGGTCAAGAGACCCAGTACTTC. It codes for CASTLSGGQETQYF.

The chain links TRBV7-2 to TRBJ1-1; D unresolved. V was pared by 4 bases and J by 7 bases, with 10 bases between. The CDR3 loop spans 12 amino acids. Germline V gene data show CDR1 as SGHTA and CDR2 as FQGNSA. CDR3 region: CASSSRTYEAFF. DNA of the CDR3: TGTGCCAGCAGCTCCCGGACGTATGAAGCTTTCTTT.

V and J are TRBV28 and TRBJ2-2; a possible D gene is TRBD2 (5 bases). Germline V gives CDR1 MDHEN, CDR2 SYDVKM. V lost 5 bases to trimming and J lost 9 bases, with 22 bases between them. The CDR3 covers 16 residues. The CDR3 coding sequence is TGTGCCAGCAGTCCCATCCGTCGTAGCGTAAACAGGGAGCTGTTTTTT. Protein product: CASSPIRRSVNRELFF.

The rearrangement links TRBV10-3 to TRBJ1-5, with 9 bases fitting TRBD1. V was clipped by 5 bases and J by 6 bases; unmatched bases: 5. Germline assignment: CDR1 ENHRY and CDR2 SYGVKD. The CDR3 spans 14 residues. This chain's CDR3 is CAISTDRGAQPQHF. In DNA, the CDR3 is TGTGCCATCAGTACGGACAGGGGCGCTCAGCCCCAGCATTTT.

The chain is built from TRBV7-8 and TRBJ2-5; 8 positions match TRBD1. The ends lost 5 bases at V and 4 bases at J; junction bases unmatched: 12. The germline gives CDR1 SGHVS, CDR2 FQNEAQ. This CDR3 region has 16 residues. In DNA, the CDR3 is TGTGCCAGCAGCACCTATCAGGGGGCTGAGGGAGAGACCCAGTACTTC. The encoded protein is CASSTYQGAEGETQYF.

The V and J genes are TRBV18 and TRBJ2-7; D may be TRBD1 or TRBD2 (5 bases each). The germline V gene has CDR1 KGHSH and CDR2 LQKENI. This CDR3 is built from 20 residues. Trimming took off 4 bases at V and 1 base at J, with 29 bases between the two ends. In DNA, the CDR3 is TGTGCCAGCTCACTAACCCCGGGGTCGTCGGGACCTACTTTATCCTACGAGCAGTACTTC. It translates to CASSLTPGSSGPTLSYEQYF.

The CDR3 nucleotides read TGTGCCAGCAGCCGGGACAAACGGGGGGAAGAGACCCAGTACTTC. The encoded protein is CASSRDKRGEETQYF. This chain uses TRBV6-6 with TRBJ2-5, with D possibly being TRBD2 (7 bases). V lost 6 bases, J lost 3 bases, and 17 bases lay in between. The CDR3 is 15 amino acids. Per germline, CDR1 MNHNY and CDR2 SVGAGI (reference sequence).